The rows below give T cell receptor beta chains drawn from one sample of a study of PD-1 blockade in classical Hodgkin lymphoma. TCRdb's copy holds only in-frame clones and misses some; the assay was immunoSEQ multiplex PCR. The sample yields about 22,000 clones, 85% to 90% seen once. The specimen sequenced was CD4+ T cells from blood. Source of these receptors: a human donor with classical Hodgkin lymphoma. CDR3s include the opening cysteine and the closing phenylalanine or tryptophan. D genes are given only for firm matches. Clone size is stated in some rows and not others, as once, few, many or a class when expanded.

size	D	V	J	CDR3	DNA
once	.	TRBV6-5	TRBJ2-5	CASSYTRTKTQYF	TGTGCCAGCAGTTACACCCGGACCAAGACCCAGTACTTC
.	.	TRBV7-2	TRBJ2-5	CASRPPGRVGEETQYF	TGTGCCAGCAGACCCCCAGGCAGGGTAGGGGAAGAGACCCAGTACTTC
.	TRBD2	TRBV19	TRBJ2-7	CASSIVVGTSGPHEQYF	TGTGCCAGTAGTATAGTCGTTGGGACTAGCGGACCACACGAGCAGTACTTC
.	TRBD2	TRBV5-1	TRBJ2-2	CASSPYRGGRTGELFF	TGCGCCAGCAGCCCCTATCGGGGGGGCCGAACCGGGGAGCTGTTTTTT
.	.	TRBV9	TRBJ2-1	CASSGWERSNEQFF	TGTGCCAGCAGCGGTTGGGAGAGGTCCAATGAGCAGTTCTTC
.	.	TRBV10-3	TRBJ2-1	CAISESARGNEQFF	TGTGCCATCAGTGAGTCTGCCCGCGGCAATGAGCAGTTCTTC
.	TRBD1	TRBV5-1	TRBJ2-7	CASSLTSARGSYEQYF	TGCGCCAGCAGCTTGACCTCAGCCAGGGGGAGTTACGAGCAGTACTTC
.	TRBD1	TRBV5-6	TRBJ1-2	CASSRQQGAVGYGYTF	TGTGCCAGCAGCCGCCAACAGGGGGCCGTGGGCTATGGCTACACCTTC
.	TRBD2	TRBV11-3	TRBJ2-2	CATRMRGGSNTGELFF	TGTGCCACCAGGATGCGAGGCGGGAGTAATACCGGGGAGCTGTTTTTT
.	TRBD2	TRBV7-2	TRBJ2-1	CASSLALELAGYNEQFF	TGTGCCAGCAGCTTAGCGCTGGAACTAGCGGGGTACAATGAGCAGTTCTTC
.	.	TRBV5-4	TRBJ2-2	CASSGTEQWGTGELFF	TGTGCCAGCAGCGGGACCGAGCAATGGGGCACCGGGGAGCTGTTTTTT
.	TRBD1	TRBV7-3	TRBJ2-3	CASSLDRVADTQYF	TGTGCCAGCAGCTTAGACAGGGTTGCAGATACGCAGTATTTT
.	.	TRBV14	TRBJ2-2	CASSQEPIRTGELFF	TGTGCCAGCAGCCAAGAGCCCATCAGGACCGGGGAGCTGTTTTTT
.	.	TRBV7-8	TRBJ1-2	CASSLSRNYGYTF	TGTGCCAGCAGCTTATCCCGAAACTATGGCTACACCTTC
.	.	TRBV6-1	TRBJ2-1	CATFVGGLSYNEQFF	TGTGCCACCTTCGTGGGGGGCTTATCCTACAATGAGCAGTTCTTC
.	TRBD2	TRBV4-2	TRBJ2-1	CASSQASGLTSYNEQFF	TGTGCCAGCAGCCAAGCTAGCGGACTTACCTCCTACAATGAGCAGTTCTTC
.	TRBD2	TRBV5-1	TRBJ2-5	CASRWGLASETQYF	TGCGCCAGCAGGTGGGGACTAGCCTCAGAGACCCAGTACTTC
once	.	TRBV5-4	TRBJ2-7	CASSLDQVPTYEQYF	TGTGCCAGCAGCTTAGACCAAGTACCGACCTACGAGCAGTACTTC
.	.	TRBV15	TRBJ2-3	CATSRLGGKDTQYF	TGTGCCACCAGCAGACTAGGGGGGAAAGATACGCAGTATTTT
.	.	TRBV6-5	TRBJ2-7	CASSYSSVDNSYEQYF	TGTGCCAGCAGTTACTCGAGTGTCGACAACTCCTACGAGCAGTACTTC
.	.	TRBV2	TRBJ1-1	CASSEINMDMNTEAFF	TGTGCCAGCAGTGAAATAAACATGGACATGAACACTGAAGCTTTCTTT
.	TRBD2	TRBV5-1	TRBJ2-1	CASSLATGLAVTKRYNEQFF	TGCGCCAGCAGCTTGGCGACGGGACTAGCGGTGACCAAACGGTACAATGAGCAGTTCTTC